What follows are 26 T cell receptor beta chains derived from one specimen sequenced in a study of T cell responses to AZD1222 COVID-19 vaccine. Sequencing used immunoSEQ multiplex PCR; TCRdb keeps in-frame clones, though not all of them. The table includes around 130,000 clones, around 87% detected once. Source: peripheral blood, taken on day 0 of AZD1222 vaccination. The receptors shown here come from an adult in good health.

CDR3: CASSLGTGALSSYEQYF. In nucleotides, the CDR3 is TGCGCCAGCAGCTTGGGGACGGGGGCTTTGAGCTCCTACGAGCAGTACTTC. V is TRBV5-1 and J is TRBJ2-7, with D perhaps being TRBD1 or TRBD2 (6 bases each). The CDR3 covers 17 residues. The ends were cut back, 0 bases at V and 0 bases at J, with 16 bases in the middle. Germline V lookup: CDR1 SGHRS, CDR2 YFSETQ.

The chain joins TRBV23-1 to TRBJ1-2, with TRBD1 identical over 8 bases. TRBV23-1 is known as an ORF, though its function is uncertain. The CDR3 sequence is 17 residues long. Losses at the gene ends were 3 bases for V and 2 bases for J; bases not matched to a gene: 11. This chain's CDR3 is CASSHPSEDRENYGYTF. CDR3 in DNA: TGCGCCAGCAGTCACCCTTCCGAGGACAGGGAGAACTATGGCTACACCTTC.

The rearrangement links TRBV18 to TRBJ2-7; 8 bases align to TRBD1. The junction had 9 bases not matched to a gene; V was cut back by 3 bases and J by 8 bases. The CDR3 sequence is 14 residues long. CDR1 and CDR2 (germline): KGHSH, LQKENI. Written as DNA, the CDR3 is TGTGCCAGCTCACCGGACAGGGTGGGGTACAAGCAGTACTTC. Encoded protein: CASSPDRVGYKQYF.

This clone occurred once. The CDR3 coding sequence is TGTGCCAGCAGTCCAGGTGGCAGGGTGAATCAGCCCCAGCATTTT. Protein product: CASSPGGRVNQPQHF. The rearrangement joins TRBV28 to TRBJ1-5; tentative D call: TRBD1 (5 bases). The CDR3 length is 15 residues. V was pared by 5 bases and J by 4 bases, with 15 bases between. Germline V lookup: CDR1 MDHEN, CDR2 SYDVKM.

This clone was seen a handful of times. This chain links TRBV5-1 with TRBJ1-2; D is uncertain. V was trimmed by 4 bases and J by 1 base, leaving 11 bases between them. CDR3 length equals 14 residues. Germline assignment: CDR1 SGHRS and CDR2 YFSETQ. The CDR3: CASSRDMGNYGYTF. In nucleotides, the CDR3 is TGCGCCAGCAGCAGGGATATGGGTAACTATGGCTACACCTTC.

The chain carries TRBV5-1 and TRBJ2-5, with D unclear. There are 13 residues in the CDR3. V was trimmed by 4 bases and J by 1 base, leaving 8 bases between them. Germline V lookup: CDR1 SGHRS, CDR2 YFSETQ. CDR3 sequence reads: CASSAGAQETQYF. CDR3 nucleotide sequence: TGCGCCAGCAGCGCAGGAGCCCAAGAGACCCAGTACTTC.

This clone was recorded only once. This sequence joins TRBV5-1 and TRBJ2-3; TRBD2 matches 7 bases. CDR1 is SGHRS and CDR2 is YFSETQ in the germline V gene. CDR3 size: 20 residues. V lost 4 bases to trimming and J lost 2 bases; unmatched junction nucleotides: 22. The CDR3 loop is CASSQLTYRRLAPLTDTQYF. As DNA, the CDR3 is TGCGCCAGCAGCCAACTCACTTACCGCAGACTAGCCCCCCTCACAGATACGCAGTATTTT.

This chain joins TRBV12-3 or TRBV12-4 and TRBJ1-2, with D maybe TRBD1 (6 bases). V was clipped by 4 bases and J by 8 bases, with 11 bases between them. This CDR3 contains 12 residues. CDR3: CASSSQGWGYTF. The CDR3 coding sequence is TGTGCCAGCAGTTCACAGGGTTGGGGCTACACCTTC.

This rearrangement joins TRBV19 to TRBJ2-2; D not certain. V gave up 6 bases and J gave up 0 bases, with 17 bases separating them. The CDR3 sequence is 17 residues long. Germline V gene sequence: CDR1 LNHDA, CDR2 SQIVND (reference sequence). CDR3 DNA: TGTGCCAGTAGCCAAAATCCCTCAGGACCGAACACCGGGGAGCTGTTTTTT. Translated: CASSQNPSGPNTGELFF.

The chain carries TRBV9 and TRBJ1-5, with a possible D match to TRBD1 (5 bases). This CDR3 contains 13 residues. V lost 3 bases, J lost 4 bases, and 8 bases lay in between. CDR1 and CDR2 from the germline V gene are SGDLS and YYNGEE. CDR3 sequence reads: CASSAGENQPQHF. In DNA form, the CDR3 reads TGTGCCAGCAGCGCGGGGGAGAATCAGCCCCAGCATTTT.

The rearrangement joins TRBV5-1 to TRBJ2-3; 8 nucleotides align to TRBD2. Per the germline V gene, CDR1 is SGHRS and CDR2 is YFSETQ. Trimming removed 1 base from V and 1 base from J; junction bases left unmatched: 2. This CDR3 spans 15 amino acids. The CDR3 loop reads CASSLPRGGTDTQYF. The DNA for the CDR3 is TGCGCCAGCAGCTTGCCGCGGGGGGGCACAGATACGCAGTATTTT.

The chain carries TRBV5-4 and TRBJ2-1, with D possibly being TRBD2 (6 bases). Per germline, CDR1 SGHNT and CDR2 YYREEE (reference sequence). Deletions cut 1 base from V and 0 bases from J, with 17 bases between. CDR3 size: 18 residues. The CDR3 DNA is TGTGCCAGCAGCTTGTTGGGTCGGGGGTCCAGCTCCTACAATGAGCAGTTCTTC. As protein: CASSLLGRGSSSYNEQFF.

The chain has TRBV5-1 and TRBJ1-2; D uncertain. CDR1 SGHRS and CDR2 YFSETQ come from the germline V gene. V dropped 1 base and J dropped 4 bases, with 14 bases sitting between them. This CDR3 spans 15 amino acids. CDR3 in DNA: TGCGCCAGCAGCTTGTATGGCAAAGACCTCTATGGCTACACCTTC. Protein product: CASSLYGKDLYGYTF.

The chain is built from TRBV14 and TRBJ2-5; no firm D call. The CDR3 runs to 13 residues. The V gene lost 1 base and the J gene lost 5 bases, with 8 bases spanning the gap. Germline V lookup: CDR1 SGHDN, CDR2 FVKESK. CDR3 loop: CASSQGILETQYF. CDR3 bases: TGTGCCAGCAGCCAAGGGATTCTCGAGACCCAGTACTTC.

The chain recombines TRBV30 with TRBJ1-2; D gene uncertain. Germline V gene sequence: CDR1 GTSNPN, CDR2 SVGIG (reference sequence). The CDR3 is made up of 13 amino acids. Trimming removed 0 bases from V and 9 bases from J, with 14 bases in between. The CDR3 bases are TGTGCCTGGAGTGTACCCGGGCCTGGGAGCTACACCTTC. Its protein product is CAWSVPGPGSYTF.

J is TRBJ2-7 and V is TRBV15; no firm D call. The CDR3 runs to 13 residues. CDR1 is LNHNV and CDR2 is YYDKDF in the germline V gene (reference sequence). V lost 0 bases and J lost 4, with 7 bases in between. The CDR3 nucleotides are TGTGCCACCAGCAGAGATCCCCCGTACGAGCAGTACTTC. It yields the protein CATSRDPPYEQYF.

J is TRBJ1-2 and V is TRBV19; 9 bases match TRBD1. The length of the CDR3 is 15 residues. Trimming took 4 bases from V and 4 from J; bases not matched to a gene: 7. Per germline, CDR1 LNHDA and CDR2 SQIVND (reference sequence). The CDR3 DNA follows: TGTGCCAGTAGTAGTCGGACAGGGGTAAGCTATGGCTACACCTTC. This codes for CASSSRTGVSYGYTF. The full variable domain, rest sourced from reference TRBV19 and TRBJ1-2, is DGGITQSPKYLFRKEGQNVTLSCEQNLNHDAMYWYRQDPGQGLRLIYYSQIVNDFQKGDIAEGYSVSREKKESFPLTVTSAQKNPTAFYLCASSSRTGVSYGYTFGSGTRLTVV.

This clone was counted a few times. V is TRBV19 and J is TRBJ2-4; a weak D match, TRBD2 (5 bases). Germline assignment: CDR1 LNHDA and CDR2 SQIVND (reference sequence). Trimming pared 6 bases from V and 0 bases from J, leaving 24 bases between. The CDR3 has 19 amino acids. CDR3 in amino acids: CASSSVGLGRILAKNIQYF. The CDR3 bases are TGTGCCAGTAGCTCGGTGGGGTTGGGGAGAATACTAGCCAAAAACATTCAGTACTTC.

The genes are TRBV4-3 and TRBJ2-7, with D hard to call. The CDR3 runs to 15 residues. Germline CDR1 reads LGHNA; CDR2 reads YSLEER. Trimming removed 1 base from V and 3 bases from J, with 13 bases in between. The CDR3 nucleotides are TGCGCCAGCAGCCAAGGGGCTCTCCTGAACTACGAGCAGTACTTC. Protein product: CASSQGALLNYEQYF.

This rearrangement joins TRBV27 to TRBJ2-7; D unclear. CDR1 and CDR2 (germline): MNHEY, SMNVEV (reference sequence). The CDR3 sequence is 14 residues long. The ends were cut back, 5 bases at V and 2 bases at J, with 13 bases in the middle. This CDR3 is CASSAQHNPYEQYF. The DNA for the CDR3 is TGTGCCAGCAGTGCCCAGCATAATCCCTACGAGCAGTACTTC.

The CDR3 reads CASSDTGQGIFYGYTF. For the CDR3, the DNA is TGTGCCAGCAGCGATACCGGACAGGGGATTTTCTATGGCTACACCTTC. This sequence joins TRBV5-4 and TRBJ1-2, with 9 bases matching TRBD1. Germline V lookup: CDR1 SGHNT, CDR2 YYREEE (reference sequence). The junction had 11 bases not matched to a gene; V was cut back by 4 bases and J by 4 bases. The CDR3 extends over 16 amino acids.

The gene calls are TRBV30 and TRBJ2-5; D remains unclear. The V and J ends lost 2 bases and 1 base respectively, with 8 bases between them. Per germline, CDR1 GTSNPN and CDR2 SVGIG (reference sequence). This CDR3 has 13 residues. For the CDR3, the DNA is TGTGCCTGGAGTCGGGTAGCCCAAGAGACCCAGTACTTC. Translation: CAWSRVAQETQYF.

The chain links TRBV25-1 to TRBJ1-6, with D uncertain. CDR1 MGHDK and CDR2 SYGVNS come from the germline V gene. V was shortened by 5 bases and J by 7 bases, with 15 bases between the two germline ends. The CDR3 contains 15 residues. CDR3 sequence (DNA): TGTGCCAGCAGTAGCACCTCTAGCCCAAATTCACCCCTCCACTTT. Amino acids: CASSSTSSPNSPLHF.

This chain connects TRBV7-2 to TRBJ1-1; D possibly corresponds to TRBD1 (6 bases). Trimming shortened V by 3 bases and J by 6 bases, and 11 bases separated the two germline ends. The germline V gene encodes CDR1 SGHTA and CDR2 FQGNSA. The CDR3 is made up of 13 amino acids. The CDR3, as DNA: TGTGCCAGCAGCTTGGACAGTCGGCCTGAAGCTTTCTTT. This sequence encodes CASSLDSRPEAFF.

This clone was picked up one time. The rearrangement links TRBV19 to TRBJ1-1; D is unclear. With 4 bases removed from V and 1 base from J, the gap between germline ends came to 7 bases. The CDR3 sequence is 13 residues long. Germline CDR1 is LNHDA and CDR2 is SQIVND (reference sequence). The CDR3 region has the DNA TGTGCCAGTAGTAAAGAGGCGAACACTGAAGCTTTCTTT. This encodes CASSKEANTEAFF.

The chain carries TRBV10-3 and TRBJ1-3; 8 positions agree with TRBD1. V was pared by 6 bases and J by 7 bases, with 11 bases of the junction left unmatched. CDR1 and CDR2 from the germline V gene are ENHRY and SYGVKD. CDR3 length: 15 residues. CDR3 bases: TGTGCCATCAGATCCGGGACAGGTAGCGTGAACACCATATATTTT. It translates to CAIRSGTGSVNTIYF.